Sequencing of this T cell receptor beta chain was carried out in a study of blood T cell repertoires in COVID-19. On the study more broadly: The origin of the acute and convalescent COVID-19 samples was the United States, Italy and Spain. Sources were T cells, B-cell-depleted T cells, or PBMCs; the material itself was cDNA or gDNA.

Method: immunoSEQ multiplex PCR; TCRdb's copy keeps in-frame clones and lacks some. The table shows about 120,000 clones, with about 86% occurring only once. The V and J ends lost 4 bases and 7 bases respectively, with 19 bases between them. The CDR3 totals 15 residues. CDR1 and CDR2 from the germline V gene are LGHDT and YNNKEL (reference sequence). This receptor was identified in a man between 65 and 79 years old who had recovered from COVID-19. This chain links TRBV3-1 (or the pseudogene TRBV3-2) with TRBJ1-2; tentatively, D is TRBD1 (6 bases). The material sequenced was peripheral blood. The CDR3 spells CASSPLLGGGSGYTF. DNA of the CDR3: TGTGCCAGCAGCCCCCTGTTGGGGGGCGGGAGTGGCTACACCTTC.